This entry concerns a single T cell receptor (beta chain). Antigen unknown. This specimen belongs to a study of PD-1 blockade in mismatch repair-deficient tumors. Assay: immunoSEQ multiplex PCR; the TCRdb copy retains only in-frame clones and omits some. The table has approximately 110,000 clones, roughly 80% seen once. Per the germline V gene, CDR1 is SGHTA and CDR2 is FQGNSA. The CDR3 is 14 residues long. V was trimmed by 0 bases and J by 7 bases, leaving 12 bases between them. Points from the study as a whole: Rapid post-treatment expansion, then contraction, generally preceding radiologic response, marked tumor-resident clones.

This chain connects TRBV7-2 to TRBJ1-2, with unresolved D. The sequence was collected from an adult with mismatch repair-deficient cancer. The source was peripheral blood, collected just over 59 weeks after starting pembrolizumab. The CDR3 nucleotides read TGTGCCAGCAGCTTAGCGAACGCGGTTCGTGGCTACACCTTC. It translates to CASSLANAVRGYTF.